The clone carrying this T cell receptor beta chain showed up many times. Its matching antigen is unknown. A sample-barcoded 5' primer and a J-beta primer mix were used in a second PCR of roughly 6 to 11 cycles. TCRdb re-analysed the 5' RACE reads in MiXCR, keeping a single row per CDR3 protein. The repertoire consists of about 1,500,000 distinct CDR3 sequences, with over 25% occurring once and the leading ten covering more than 6%. Every donor provided 7.5 to 10 milliliters of peripheral blood. The authors isolated at least 6 million PBMCs per sample. This entry is derived from a study of blood T cells in healthy people across ages. Study-wide results and limits: Not knowing donor CMV status may have confounded expanded clonotype changes. Older individuals had lower TCR beta diversity per million T cells (the decline was roughly linear).

Trimming took off 1 base at V and 8 bases at J, with 14 bases between the two ends. Germline lookup yields CDR1 SQVTM and CDR2 ANQGSEA. There are 13 residues in the CDR3. This TCR was sampled from a woman aged 30 to 39 in good health. Sequencing input: blood. This sequence joins TRBV29-1 and TRBJ1-2; D perhaps matches TRBD1 (6 bases). CDR3 amino acids: CSVEASGAPGYTF. For the CDR3, the DNA is TGCAGCGTTGAAGCTTCAGGGGCTCCAGGCTACACCTTC.